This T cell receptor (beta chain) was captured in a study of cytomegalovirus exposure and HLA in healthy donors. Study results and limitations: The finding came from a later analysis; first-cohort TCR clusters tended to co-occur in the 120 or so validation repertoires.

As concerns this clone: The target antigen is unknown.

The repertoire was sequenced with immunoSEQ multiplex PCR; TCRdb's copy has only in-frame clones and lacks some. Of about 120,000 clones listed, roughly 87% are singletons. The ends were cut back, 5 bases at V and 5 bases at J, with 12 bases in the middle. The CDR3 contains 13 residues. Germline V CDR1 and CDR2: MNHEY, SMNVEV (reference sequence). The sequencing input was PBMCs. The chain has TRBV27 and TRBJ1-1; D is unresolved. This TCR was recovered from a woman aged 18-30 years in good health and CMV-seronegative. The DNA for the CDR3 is TGTGCCAGCAGTCTGCCAGGTAGGACTGAAGCTTTCTTT. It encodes CASSLPGRTEAFF.